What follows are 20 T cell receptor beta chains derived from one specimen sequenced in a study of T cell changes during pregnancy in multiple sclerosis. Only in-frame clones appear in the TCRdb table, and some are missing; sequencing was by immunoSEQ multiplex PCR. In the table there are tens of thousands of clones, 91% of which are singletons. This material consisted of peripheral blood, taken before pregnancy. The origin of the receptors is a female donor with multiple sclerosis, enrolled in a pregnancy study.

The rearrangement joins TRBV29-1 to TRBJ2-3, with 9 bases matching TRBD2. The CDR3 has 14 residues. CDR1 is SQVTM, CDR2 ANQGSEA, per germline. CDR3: CTTQTSGFADTQYF. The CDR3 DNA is TGCACCACCCAGACTAGCGGCTTCGCAGATACGCAGTATTTT.

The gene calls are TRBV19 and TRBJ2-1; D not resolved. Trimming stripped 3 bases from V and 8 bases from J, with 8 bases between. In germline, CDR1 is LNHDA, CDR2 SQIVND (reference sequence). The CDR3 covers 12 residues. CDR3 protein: CASSILSDEQFF. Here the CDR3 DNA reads TGTGCCAGTAGTATCCTCAGCGATGAGCAGTTCTTC.

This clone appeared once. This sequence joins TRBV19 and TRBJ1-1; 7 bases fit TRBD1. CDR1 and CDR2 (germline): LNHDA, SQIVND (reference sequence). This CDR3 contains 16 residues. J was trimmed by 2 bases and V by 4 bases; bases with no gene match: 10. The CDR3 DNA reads TGTGCCAGTAGTACCCTCCGACAGGGCCATAACACTGAAGCTTTCTTT. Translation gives CASSTLRQGHNTEAFF.

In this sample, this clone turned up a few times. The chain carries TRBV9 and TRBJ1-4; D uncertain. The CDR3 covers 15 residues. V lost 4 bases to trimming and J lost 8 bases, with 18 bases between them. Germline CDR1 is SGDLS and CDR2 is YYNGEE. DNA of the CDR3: TGTGCCAGCAGCCCCTTTTTGGGAGCGGGGGAAAAACTGTTTTTT. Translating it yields CASSPFLGAGEKLFF.

CDR3 sequence: CASSTTGLEQYF. The CDR3 DNA reads as TGTGCCAGCAGTACAACAGGGCTCGAGCAGTACTTC. The J gene is TRBJ2-7, the V gene TRBV6-6; a weak D match, TRBD1 (6 bases). CDR1 and CDR2 from the germline V gene are MNHNY and SVGAGI (reference sequence). V lost 5 bases and J 6 bases, leaving 11 bases between the germline ends. The CDR3 loop spans 12 amino acids.

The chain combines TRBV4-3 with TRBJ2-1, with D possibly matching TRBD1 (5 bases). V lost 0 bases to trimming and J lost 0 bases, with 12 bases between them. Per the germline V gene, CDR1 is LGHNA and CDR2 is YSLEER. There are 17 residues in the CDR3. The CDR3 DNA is TGCGCCAGCAGCCAAGATCCACAGGCCCGCTCCTACAATGAGCAGTTCTTC. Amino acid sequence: CASSQDPQARSYNEQFF.

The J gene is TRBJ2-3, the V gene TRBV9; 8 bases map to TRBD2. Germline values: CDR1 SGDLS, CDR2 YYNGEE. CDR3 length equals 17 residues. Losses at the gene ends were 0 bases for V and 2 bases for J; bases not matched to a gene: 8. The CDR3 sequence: CASSVVSGGVNTDTQYF. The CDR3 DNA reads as TGTGCCAGCAGCGTAGTGTCGGGGGGGGTAAACACAGATACGCAGTATTTT.

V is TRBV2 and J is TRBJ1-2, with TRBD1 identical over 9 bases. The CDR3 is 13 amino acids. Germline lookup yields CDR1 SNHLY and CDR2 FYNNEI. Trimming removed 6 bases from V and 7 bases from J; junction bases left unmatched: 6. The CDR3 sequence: CASRGDRVAGYTF. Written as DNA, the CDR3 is TGTGCCAGCAGGGGGGACAGGGTGGCTGGCTACACCTTC.

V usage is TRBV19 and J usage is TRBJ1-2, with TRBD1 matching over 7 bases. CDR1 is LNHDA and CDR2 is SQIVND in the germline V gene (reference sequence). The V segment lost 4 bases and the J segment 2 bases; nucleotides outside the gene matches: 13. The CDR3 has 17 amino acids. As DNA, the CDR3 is TGTGCCAGTAGTACCTACACCAAGGGGGCAGCGAACTATGGCTACACCTTC. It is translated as CASSTYTKGAANYGYTF.

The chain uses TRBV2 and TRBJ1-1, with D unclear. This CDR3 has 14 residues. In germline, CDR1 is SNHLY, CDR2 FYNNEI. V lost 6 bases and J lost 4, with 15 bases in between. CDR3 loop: CASSLKGSITEAFF. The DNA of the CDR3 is TGTGCCAGCAGCTTAAAAGGGAGTATCACTGAAGCTTTCTTT.

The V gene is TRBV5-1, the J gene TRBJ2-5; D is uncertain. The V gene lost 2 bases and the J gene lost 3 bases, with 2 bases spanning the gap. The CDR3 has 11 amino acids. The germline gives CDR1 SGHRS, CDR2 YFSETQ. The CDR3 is CASSFKETQYF. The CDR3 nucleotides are TGCGCCAGCAGCTTTAAAGAGACCCAGTACTTC.

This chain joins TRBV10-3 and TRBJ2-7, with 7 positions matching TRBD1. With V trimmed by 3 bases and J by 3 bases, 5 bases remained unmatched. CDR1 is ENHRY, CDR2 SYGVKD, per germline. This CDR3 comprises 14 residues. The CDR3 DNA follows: TGTGCCATCAGTGAAGATAACAGGGGCTACGAGCAGTACTTC. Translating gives CAISEDNRGYEQYF.

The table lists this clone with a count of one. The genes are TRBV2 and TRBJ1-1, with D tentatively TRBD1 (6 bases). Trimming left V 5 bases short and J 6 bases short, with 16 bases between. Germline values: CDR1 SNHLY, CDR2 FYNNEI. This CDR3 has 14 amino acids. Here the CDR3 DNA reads TGTGCCAGCAGTCCCCCAGGGGTTTCGGCTGAAGCTTTCTTT. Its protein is CASSPPGVSAEAFF. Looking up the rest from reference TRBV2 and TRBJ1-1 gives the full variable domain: EPEVTQTPSHQVTQMGQEVILRCVPISNHLYFYWYRQILGQKVEFLVSFYNNEISEKSEIFDDQFSVERPDGSNFTLKIRSTKLEDSAMYFCASSPPGVSAEAFFGQGTRLTVV.

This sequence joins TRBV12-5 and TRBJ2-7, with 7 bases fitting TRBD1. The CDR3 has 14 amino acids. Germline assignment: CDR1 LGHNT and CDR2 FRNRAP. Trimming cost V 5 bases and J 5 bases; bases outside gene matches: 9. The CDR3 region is CASGPDRVRDEQYF. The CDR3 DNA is TGTGCTAGTGGTCCTGACAGGGTTCGCGACGAGCAGTACTTC.

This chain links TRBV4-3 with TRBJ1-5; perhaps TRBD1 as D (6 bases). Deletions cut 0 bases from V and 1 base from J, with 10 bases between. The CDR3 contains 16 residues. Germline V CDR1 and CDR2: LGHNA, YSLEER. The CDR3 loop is CASSQESGHSNQPQHF. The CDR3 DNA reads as TGCGCCAGCAGCCAAGAGTCGGGACACAGCAATCAGCCCCAGCATTTT.

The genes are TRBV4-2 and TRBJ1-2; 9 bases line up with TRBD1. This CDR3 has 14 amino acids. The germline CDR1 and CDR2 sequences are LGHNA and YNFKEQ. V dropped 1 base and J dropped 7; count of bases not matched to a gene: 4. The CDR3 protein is CASSQGQGDGGYTF. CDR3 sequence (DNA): TGTGCCAGCAGCCAAGGACAGGGGGATGGTGGCTACACCTTC.

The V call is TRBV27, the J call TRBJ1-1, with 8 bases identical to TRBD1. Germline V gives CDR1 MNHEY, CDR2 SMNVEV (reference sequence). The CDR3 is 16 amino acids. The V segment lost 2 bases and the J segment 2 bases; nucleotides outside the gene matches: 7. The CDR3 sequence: CASSLRQGRANTEAFF. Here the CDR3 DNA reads TGTGCCAGCAGTTTACGACAGGGGCGGGCAAACACTGAAGCTTTCTTT.

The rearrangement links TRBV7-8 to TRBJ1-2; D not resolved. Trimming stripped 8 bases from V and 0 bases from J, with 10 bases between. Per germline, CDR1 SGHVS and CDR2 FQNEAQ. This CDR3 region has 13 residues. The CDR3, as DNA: TGTGCCAGCGCCGGGAAGCCTAACTATGGCTACACCTTC. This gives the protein CASAGKPNYGYTF.

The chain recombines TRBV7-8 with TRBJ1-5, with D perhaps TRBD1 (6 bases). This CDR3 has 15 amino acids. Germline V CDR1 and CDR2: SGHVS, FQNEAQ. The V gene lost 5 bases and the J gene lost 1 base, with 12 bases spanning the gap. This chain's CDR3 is CASSAYRESNQPQHF. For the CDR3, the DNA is TGTGCCAGCAGCGCGTACAGGGAAAGCAATCAGCCCCAGCATTTT.

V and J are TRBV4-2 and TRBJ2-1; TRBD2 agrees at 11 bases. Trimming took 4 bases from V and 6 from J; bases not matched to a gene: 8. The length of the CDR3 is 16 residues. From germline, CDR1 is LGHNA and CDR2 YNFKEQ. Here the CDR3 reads CASSPVLAGGINEQFF. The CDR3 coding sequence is TGTGCCAGCAGCCCGGTGCTAGCGGGGGGTATCAATGAGCAGTTCTTC.